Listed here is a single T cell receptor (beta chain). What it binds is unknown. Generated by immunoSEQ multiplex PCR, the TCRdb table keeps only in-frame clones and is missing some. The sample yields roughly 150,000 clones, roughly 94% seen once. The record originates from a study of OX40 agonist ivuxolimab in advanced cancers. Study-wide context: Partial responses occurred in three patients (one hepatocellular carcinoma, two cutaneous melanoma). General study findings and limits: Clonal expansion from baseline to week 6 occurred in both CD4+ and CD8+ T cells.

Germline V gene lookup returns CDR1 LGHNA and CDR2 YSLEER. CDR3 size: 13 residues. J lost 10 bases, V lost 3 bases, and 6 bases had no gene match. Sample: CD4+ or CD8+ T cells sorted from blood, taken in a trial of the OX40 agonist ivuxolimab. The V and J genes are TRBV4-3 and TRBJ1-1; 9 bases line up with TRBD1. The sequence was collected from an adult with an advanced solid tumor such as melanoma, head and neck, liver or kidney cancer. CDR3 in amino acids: CASSQENRGRAFF. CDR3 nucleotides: TGCGCCAGCAGCCAGGAAAACAGGGGGCGAGCTTTCTTT.